The T cell receptor beta chain described here comes from a study of T cell changes during pregnancy in multiple sclerosis. The CDR3 length is 15 residues. J was trimmed by 2 bases and V by 5 bases; bases with no gene match: 9. In germline, CDR1 is SEHNR, CDR2 FQNEAQ (reference sequence). Sequenced by immunoSEQ multiplex PCR; TCRdb stores in-frame clones only, minus some. The profile shows about 100,000 clones, around 92% of them singletons. The sequences come from peripheral blood, collected after pregnancy. The receptor was isolated from a female donor with multiple sclerosis, enrolled in a pregnancy study. The chain recombines TRBV7-9 with TRBJ2-7; 7 positions match TRBD1. The CDR3 region is CASSGLGQGAYEQYF. In DNA, the CDR3 is TGTGCCAGCAGCGGCCTCGGCCAGGGGGCCTACGAGCAGTACTTC. Full variable domain (missing parts from reference TRBV7-9 and TRBJ2-7): DTGVSQNPRHKITKRGQNVTFRCDPISEHNRLYWYRQTLGQGPEFLTYFQNEAQLEKSRLLSDRFSAERPKGSFSTLEIQRTEQGDSAMYLCASSGLGQGAYEQYFGPGTRLTVT.